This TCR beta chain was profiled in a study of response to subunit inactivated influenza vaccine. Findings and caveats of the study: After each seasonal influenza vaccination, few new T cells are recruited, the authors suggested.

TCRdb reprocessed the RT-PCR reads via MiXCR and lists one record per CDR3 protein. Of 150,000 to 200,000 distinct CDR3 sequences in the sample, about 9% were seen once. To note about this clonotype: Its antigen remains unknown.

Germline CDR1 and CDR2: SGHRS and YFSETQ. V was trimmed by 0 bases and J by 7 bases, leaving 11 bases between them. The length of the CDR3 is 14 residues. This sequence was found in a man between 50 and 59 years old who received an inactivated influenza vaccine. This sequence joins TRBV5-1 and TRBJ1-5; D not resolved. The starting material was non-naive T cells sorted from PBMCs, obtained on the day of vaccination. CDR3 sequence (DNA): TGCGCCAGCAGCTTGGAAGCTAGTGGGCAGCCCCAGCATTTT. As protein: CASSLEASGQPQHF. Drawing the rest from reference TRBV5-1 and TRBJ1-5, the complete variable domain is KAGVTQTPRYLIKTRGQQVTLSCSPISGHRSVSWYQQTPGQGLQFLFEYFSETQRNKGNFPGRFSGRQFSNSRSEMNVSTLELGDSALYLCASSLEASGQPQHFGDGTRLSIL.